One sample yielded the 17 T cell receptor beta chains listed below, sequenced in a study of blood T cell repertoires in COVID-19 (dated by TCRdb to 2020 to 2022). The library was produced with the immunoSEQ multiplex PCR assay. TCRdb limited this immuneACCESS table to in-frame rearrangements with V and J called. A share of clones is missing; checked studies link under half to unresolved V genes, and the rest is unexplained. In all, the sample holds approximately 180,000 clones, and 80% to 90% of those were seen once. Over 2.5% of the sample is taken by the ten largest. Material for sequencing was peripheral blood. The receptors were sampled from a man between 60 and 75 years old with acute or convalescent COVID-19.

J is TRBJ1-5 and V is TRBV12-3 or TRBV12-4, with D possibly matching TRBD1 (5 bases). Trimming took off 1 base at V and 4 bases at J, with 5 bases between the two ends. CDR3 length equals 13 residues. The CDR3 nucleotides read TGTGCCAGCAGTTTAGACAGGAATCAGCCCCAGCATTTT. Translated: CASSLDRNQPQHF.

CDR3 sequence (DNA): TGTGCCAGCAGCCAATGGAACAGAGGGACCGGGGAGCTGTTTTTT. It is translated as CASSQWNRGTGELFF. V is TRBV3-1 (or the pseudogene TRBV3-2) and J is TRBJ2-2; D possibly corresponds to TRBD2 (5 bases). CDR1 and CDR2 from the germline V gene are LGHDT and YNNKEL (reference sequence). With 2 bases removed from V and 5 bases from J, the gap between germline ends came to 12 bases. The CDR3 has 15 amino acids.

This sequence joins TRBV29-1 and TRBJ2-2; tentatively, D is TRBD1 (6 bases). V lost 8 bases and J lost 7, with 17 bases in between. Germline-derived CDR1 and CDR2 are SQVTM and ANQGSEA. The CDR3 contains 13 residues. The CDR3 nucleotides are TGCAGCCTAAAACGTCAGGGGAACGGGGAGCTGTTTTTT. Amino acid sequence: CSLKRQGNGELFF.

This clone was found once. CDR3 bases: TGTGCCAGCAGCCCGGCAGGGATCCGGGAGCAGTACTTC. This gives the protein CASSPAGIREQYF. The rearrangement joins TRBV13 to TRBJ2-7, with TRBD1 as a possible D gene (5 bases). Germline V gene lookup returns CDR1 PRHDT and CDR2 FYEKMQ (reference sequence). This CDR3 comprises 13 residues. V was shortened by 5 bases and J by 7 bases, with 15 bases between the two germline ends.

The chain is built from TRBV11-2 and TRBJ1-6; D gene uncertain. Trimming removed 3 bases from V and 9 bases from J, with 15 bases in between. The germline gives CDR1 SGHAT, CDR2 FQNNGV. This CDR3 is 15 amino acids long. The CDR3 spells CASSFRPWERSPLHF. DNA of the CDR3: TGTGCCAGCAGCTTTAGGCCTTGGGAGCGTTCACCCCTCCACTTT.

V is TRBV5-1 and J is TRBJ2-7; D is uncertain. CDR1 is SGHRS and CDR2 is YFSETQ in the germline V gene. Trimming cost V 0 bases and J 2 bases, with 9 bases left between them. This CDR3 spans 14 amino acids. As DNA, the CDR3 is TGCGCCAGCAGCTTGGGGTCGTCTACCTACGAGCAGTACTTC. This sequence encodes CASSLGSSTYEQYF.

The gene calls are TRBV7-2 and TRBJ2-1, with 13 bases matching TRBD2. V lost 5 bases and J lost 8; bases outside the gene matches: 6. From germline, CDR1 is SGHTA and CDR2 FQGNSA. The CDR3 runs 15 residues. The CDR3: CASSETSGRDHEQFF. The DNA for the CDR3 is TGTGCCAGCAGCGAAACTAGCGGGAGGGACCATGAGCAGTTCTTC.

V gene TRBV18 combines with J gene TRBJ2-5, with 9 bases aligning to TRBD1. Looked up from germline, CDR1 is KGHSH and CDR2 is LQKENI. This CDR3 region has 14 residues. Trimming removed 2 bases from V and 5 bases from J; junction bases left unmatched: 3. CDR3 bases: TGTGCCAGCTCACCAGGGACAGGGACCGAGACCCAGTACTTC. Translated: CASSPGTGTETQYF.

The chain links TRBV6-2 or TRBV6-3 to TRBJ2-3; possibly TRBD2 for D (5 bases). The germline CDR1 and CDR2 sequences are MNHEY and SVGEGT. Trimming took 2 bases from V and 2 from J, leaving 11 bases between them. The CDR3 extends over 15 amino acids. As DNA, the CDR3 is TGTGCCAGCAGTTACGGCGGGTACCTCACAGATACGCAGTATTTT. Translating gives CASSYGGYLTDTQYF.

V usage is TRBV10-3 and J usage is TRBJ2-1, with 14 bases aligning to TRBD2. Germline CDR1 is ENHRY and CDR2 is SYGVKD. The CDR3 contains 16 residues. J gave up 8 bases and V 0 bases, and 3 bases lay outside the gene matches. In DNA, the CDR3 is TGTGCCATCAGTGAGTCCGGACTAGCGGGGGGCTATGAGCAGTTCTTC. It is translated as CAISESGLAGGYEQFF.

The count of this clone is one. The V gene is TRBV7-8, the J gene TRBJ1-5, with 8 bases identical to TRBD1. Germline CDR1 SGHVS, CDR2 FQNEAQ. CDR3 length: 14 residues. V shed 5 bases, J shed 7 bases, and the junction held 7 bases outside the gene matches. DNA for the CDR3: TGTGCCAGCAGCCGAGACAGGGGCGGCCAGCCCCAGCATTTT. This gives the protein CASSRDRGGQPQHF. The full variable domain, with the rest looked up from reference TRBV7-8 and TRBJ1-5, is GAGVSQSPRYKVAKRGQDVALRCDPISGHVSLFWYQQALGQGPEFLTYFQNEAQLDKSGLPSDRFFAERPEGSVSTLKIQRTQQEDSAVYLCASSRDRGGQPQHFGDGTRLSIL.

The chain employs TRBV6-2 or TRBV6-3 and TRBJ1-5; no firm D call. Germline V CDR1 and CDR2: MNHEY, SVGEGT. Trimming pared 4 bases from V and 3 bases from J, leaving 7 bases between. The CDR3 extends over 13 amino acids. CDR3 region: CASSFPINQPQHF. The CDR3 DNA reads as TGTGCCAGCAGTTTTCCCATCAATCAGCCCCAGCATTTT.

The rearrangement joins TRBV29-1 to TRBJ2-3, with D possibly matching TRBD1 (5 bases). The CDR3 sequence is 12 residues long. CDR1 is SQVTM and CDR2 is ANQGSEA in the germline V gene. Trimming took 4 bases from V and 4 from J, leaving 9 bases between them. CDR3 residues: CSVATGADTQYF. In DNA form, the CDR3 reads TGCAGCGTTGCCACAGGCGCAGATACGCAGTATTTT.

CDR3 DNA: TGTGCCAGCAGTTACTCTGGACAGGGGGAGACCCAGTACTTC. This sequence encodes CASSYSGQGETQYF. The chain links TRBV6-5 to TRBJ2-5, with TRBD1 identical over 9 bases. V trimming: 0 bases; J trimming: 5 bases; junction bases outside the gene matches: 1. Germline loops: CDR1 MNHEY, CDR2 SVGAGI. The CDR3 extends over 14 amino acids.

The genes are TRBV7-2 and TRBJ1-1; no clear D. Germline CDR1 SGHTA, CDR2 FQGNSA. CDR3 length: 13 residues. Trimming removed 3 bases from V and 1 base from J, with 6 bases in between. This chain's CDR3 is CASSFVKNTEAFF. The CDR3, as DNA: TGTGCCAGCAGCTTTGTTAAGAACACTGAAGCTTTCTTT.

A single count supports this clone. V usage is TRBV23-1 and J usage is TRBJ1-6; TRBD1 is a possible D gene (6 bases). TRBV23-1 is recorded as an ORF, its role being uncertain. This CDR3 is built from 15 residues. V lost 7 bases, J lost 5 bases, and 15 bases lay in between. The CDR3, as DNA: TGCGCCAGCACTCGGACAGTTGATCATAATTCACCCCTCCACTTT. The encoded protein is CASTRTVDHNSPLHF.

The chain carries TRBV2 and TRBJ1-2; 8 bases line up with TRBD1. Germline lookup yields CDR1 SNHLY and CDR2 FYNNEI. The length of the CDR3 is 12 residues. Trimming cost V 6 bases and J 8 bases; bases outside gene matches: 5. CDR3 residues: CASRATGDGYTF. CDR3 DNA: TGTGCCAGCAGAGCGACAGGGGACGGCTACACCTTC.